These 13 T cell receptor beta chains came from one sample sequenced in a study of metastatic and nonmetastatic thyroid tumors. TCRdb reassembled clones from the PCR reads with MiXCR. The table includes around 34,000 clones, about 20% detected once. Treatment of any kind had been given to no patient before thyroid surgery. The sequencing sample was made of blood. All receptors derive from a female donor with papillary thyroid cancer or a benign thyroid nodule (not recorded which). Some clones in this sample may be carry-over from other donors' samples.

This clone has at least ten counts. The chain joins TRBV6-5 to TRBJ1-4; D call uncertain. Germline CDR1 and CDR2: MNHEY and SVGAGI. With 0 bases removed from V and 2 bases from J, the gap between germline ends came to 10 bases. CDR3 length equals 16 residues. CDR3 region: CASSYSILGTNEKLFF. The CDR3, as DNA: TGTGCCAGCAGTTACTCGATACTGGGTACTAATGAAAAACTGTTTTTT.

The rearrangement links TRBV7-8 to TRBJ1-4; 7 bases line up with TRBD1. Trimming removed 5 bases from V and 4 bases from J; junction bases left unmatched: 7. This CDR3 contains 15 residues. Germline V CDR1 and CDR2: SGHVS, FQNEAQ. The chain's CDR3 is CASSRETGINEKLFF. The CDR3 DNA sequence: TGTGCCAGCAGCCGAGAGACAGGGATTAATGAAAAACTGTTTTTT.

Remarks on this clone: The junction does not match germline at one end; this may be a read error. The CDR3 DNA reads as TGTGCCAGCAGTTTACGAGGGACAGTGAATAATTCACCCCTCCACTTC. It codes for CASSLRGTVNNSPLHF. The chain carries TRBV27 and TRBJ1-6; the match to TRBD1 covers 7 bases. Germline V lookup: CDR1 MNHEY, CDR2 SMNVEV (reference sequence). This CDR3 comprises 16 residues.

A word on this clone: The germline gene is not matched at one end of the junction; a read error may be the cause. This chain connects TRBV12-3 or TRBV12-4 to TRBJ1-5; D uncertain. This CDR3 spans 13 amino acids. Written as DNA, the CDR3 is TGTGCCAACAGTTTGGACCGCAATCAGCCCCAGCATTTT. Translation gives CANSLDRNQPQHF.

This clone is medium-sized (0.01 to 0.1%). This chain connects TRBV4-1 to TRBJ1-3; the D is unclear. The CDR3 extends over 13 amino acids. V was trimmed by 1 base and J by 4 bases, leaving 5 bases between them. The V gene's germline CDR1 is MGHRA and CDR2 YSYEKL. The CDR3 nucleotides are TGCGCCAGCAGCCAAGTGGGGGGAAACACCATATATTTT. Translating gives CASSQVGGNTIYF.

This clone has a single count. The CDR3 spells CASTSGTYEQYF. For the CDR3, the DNA is TGTGCCAGCACTAGCGGGACCTACGAGCAGTACTTC. This chain connects TRBV11-2 to TRBJ2-7; 9 bases align to TRBD2. Losses at the gene ends were 7 bases for V and 2 bases for J; bases not matched to a gene: 0. CDR1 is SGHAT, CDR2 FQNNGV, per germline. The CDR3 has 12 amino acids.

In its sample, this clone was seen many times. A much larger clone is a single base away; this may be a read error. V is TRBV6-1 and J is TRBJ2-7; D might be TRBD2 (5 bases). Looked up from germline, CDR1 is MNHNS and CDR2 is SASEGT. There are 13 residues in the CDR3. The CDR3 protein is CAGSEAKLAEQYF. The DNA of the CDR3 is TGTGCCGGCAGTGAAGCTAAGCTAGCAGAACAGTACTTC.

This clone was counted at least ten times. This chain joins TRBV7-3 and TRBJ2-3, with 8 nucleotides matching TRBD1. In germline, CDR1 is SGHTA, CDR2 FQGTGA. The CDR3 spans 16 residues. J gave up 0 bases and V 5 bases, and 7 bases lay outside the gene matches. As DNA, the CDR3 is TGTGCCAGCAGCATTACAGGGGGACGGAGCACAGATACGCAGTATTTT. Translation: CASSITGGRSTDTQYF.

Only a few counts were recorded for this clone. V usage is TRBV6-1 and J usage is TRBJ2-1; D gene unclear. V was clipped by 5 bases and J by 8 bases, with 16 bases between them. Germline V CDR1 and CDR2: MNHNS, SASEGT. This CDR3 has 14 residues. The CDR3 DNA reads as TGTGCCAGCAGTCGTGCAGAAGTGCCGGATGAGCAGTTCTTC. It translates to CASSRAEVPDEQFF.

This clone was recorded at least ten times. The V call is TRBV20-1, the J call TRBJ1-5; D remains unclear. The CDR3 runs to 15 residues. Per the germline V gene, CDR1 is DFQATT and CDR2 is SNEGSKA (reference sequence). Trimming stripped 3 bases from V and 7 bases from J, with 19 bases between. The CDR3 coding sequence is TGCAGTGCTAGTGCTCTCGAAGGGTTCGGGCAGCCCCAGCATTTT. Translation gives CSASALEGFGQPQHF.

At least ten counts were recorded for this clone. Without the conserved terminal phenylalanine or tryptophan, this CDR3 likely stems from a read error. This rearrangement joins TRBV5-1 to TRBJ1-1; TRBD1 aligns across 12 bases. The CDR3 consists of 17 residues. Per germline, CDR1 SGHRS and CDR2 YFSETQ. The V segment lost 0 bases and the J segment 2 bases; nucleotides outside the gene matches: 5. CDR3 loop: CASSLDGTGGLNTEAFL. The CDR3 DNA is TGCGCCAGCAGCTTGGACGGGACAGGGGGCCTTAACACTGAAGCTTTCCTT.

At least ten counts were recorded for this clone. This CDR3 is CASSYNGISGNTIYF. CDR3 in DNA: TGTGCCAGCAGTTACAACGGAATCTCTGGAAACACCATATATTTT. This sequence joins TRBV6-2 or TRBV6-3 and TRBJ1-3; D call uncertain. The CDR3 extends over 15 amino acids. Germline values: CDR1 MNHEY, CDR2 SVGEGT. Between the trimmed V and J ends, which lost 2 bases and 0 bases, there was a span of 8 bases.

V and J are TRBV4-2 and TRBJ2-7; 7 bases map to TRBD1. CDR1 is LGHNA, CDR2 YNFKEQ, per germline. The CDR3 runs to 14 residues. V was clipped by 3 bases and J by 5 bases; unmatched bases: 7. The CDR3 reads CASSQVGQHNEQYF. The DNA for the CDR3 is TGTGCCAGCAGCCAGGTGGGACAGCACAACGAGCAGTACTTC.